These 29 T cell receptor beta chains originate from one sample sequenced in a study of T cell responses to AZD1222 COVID-19 vaccine (dated by TCRdb to the early 2020s). The sample's time point label, in plain terms: baseline before first vaccination. The treatment or condition label on this specimen signifies: meningococcal conjugate vaccine given as trial control. Library preparation was by the immunoSEQ multiplex PCR assay. TCRdb's version of the immuneACCESS table is confined to in-frame rearrangements and falls short of the full clone set. An unresolved V gene accounts for under half of the shortfall where checked; the remainder is of unknown origin. Here the sample has tens of thousands of clones; over 75% occur a single time. Around 5.1% of the sample rests with the top ten. Source: peripheral blood, taken on day 0 of MenACWY control vaccination. Receptors originate from an adult in good health.

This clone was picked up one time. This chain joins TRBV18 and TRBJ1-4, with 7 bases identical to TRBD1. The germline V gene has CDR1 KGHSH and CDR2 LQKENI. V lost 3 bases, J lost 6 bases, and 10 bases stayed unmatched. CDR3 length: 16 residues. The CDR3 region is CASSPTSRQGDEKLFF. CDR3 DNA sequence: TGTGCCAGCTCACCCACCTCGCGTCAGGGGGATGAAAAACTGTTTTTT. Combining the CDR3 with reference TRBV18 and TRBJ1-4 gives the whole variable domain NAGVMQNPRHLVRRRGQEARLRCSPMKGHSHVYWYRQLPEEGLKFMVYLQKENIIDESGMPKERFSAEFPKEGPSILRIQQVVRGDSAAYFCASSPTSRQGDEKLFFGSGTQLSVL.

This clone was picked up one time. The chain has TRBV28 and TRBJ1-2, with 8 bases matching TRBD1. The CDR3 is 16 amino acids. J was trimmed by 8 bases and V by 4 bases; bases with no gene match: 15. Germline V CDR1 and CDR2: MDHEN, SYDVKM. CDR3 residues: CASSSVQGAGTSGYTF. CDR3 DNA: TGTGCCAGCAGTTCCGTCCAGGGGGCGGGGACGTCGGGCTACACCTTC.

This chain joins TRBV19 and TRBJ1-2; D is unclear. The CDR3 totals 12 residues. Germline CDR1 and CDR2: LNHDA and SQIVND (reference sequence). Trimming pared 1 base from V and 7 bases from J, leaving 7 bases between. CDR3 protein: CASSIGGSGYTF. The CDR3 coding sequence is TGTGCCAGTAGTATAGGAGGGTCTGGCTACACCTTC.

This rearrangement joins TRBV28 to TRBJ1-4; D remains unclear. Trimming removed 1 base from V and 5 bases from J, with 8 bases in between. This CDR3 spans 14 amino acids. Per germline, CDR1 MDHEN and CDR2 SYDVKM. The CDR3 DNA is TGTGCCAGCAGTTTATCCCAGCCAAATGAAAAACTGTTTTTT. Translation gives CASSLSQPNEKLFF.

The chain combines TRBV5-5 with TRBJ1-2, with 9 bases aligning to TRBD1. The length of the CDR3 is 15 residues. Germline V gene data show CDR1 as SGHKS and CDR2 as YYEKEE (reference sequence). The V and J ends lost 2 bases and 2 bases, in that order; junction bases with no gene match: 4. The chain's CDR3 is CASSFTGTGNYGYTF. As DNA, the CDR3 is TGTGCCAGCAGCTTCACCGGGACAGGGAACTATGGCTACACCTTC.

J is TRBJ2-7 and V is TRBV11-2; D may be TRBD2 (5 bases). Germline V lookup: CDR1 SGHAT, CDR2 FQNNGV. V shed 4 bases and J shed 0 bases, with 13 bases lying between them. The CDR3 extends over 15 amino acids. CDR3 nucleotide sequence: TGTGCCAGCAGCTACCCGCGGGCCGGCTCCTACGAGCAGTACTTC. It encodes CASSYPRAGSYEQYF.

The J gene is TRBJ2-7, the V gene TRBV2; 8 nucleotides line up with TRBD1. Unmatched junction bases numbered 7, after V lost 9 bases and J lost 6 bases. Germline loops: CDR1 SNHLY, CDR2 FYNNEI. This CDR3 spans 12 amino acids. CDR3 region: CARNQGAGEQYF. The CDR3 nucleotides read TGTGCCAGGAACCAGGGGGCCGGCGAGCAGTACTTC.

The CDR3 coding sequence is TGTGCCAGCAGCCCACCACCAGAGACCCAGTACTTC. Translated: CASSPPPETQYF. The rearrangement joins TRBV7-2 to TRBJ2-5; D gene unclear. The CDR3 runs to 12 residues. Germline loops: CDR1 SGHTA, CDR2 FQGNSA. V was shortened by 5 bases and J by 4 bases, with 8 bases between the two germline ends.

The CDR3 loop is CASGLAANNEQFF. The CDR3 bases are TGTGCCAGTGGACTAGCCGCGAACAATGAGCAGTTCTTC. V and J are TRBV2 and TRBJ2-1; the match to TRBD2 covers 8 bases. This CDR3 contains 13 residues. Germline V gives CDR1 SNHLY, CDR2 FYNNEI. Trimming removed 9 bases from V and 5 bases from J; junction bases left unmatched: 6.

The rearrangement uses TRBV30 and TRBJ2-1; a possible D gene is TRBD1 (5 bases). CDR1 GTSNPN and CDR2 SVGIG come from the germline V gene (reference sequence). The CDR3 has 12 residues. Trimming left V 5 bases short and J 6 bases short, with 11 bases between. In DNA form, the CDR3 reads TGTGCCTGGGGACAAGGGGTCAATGAGCAGTTCTTC. As protein: CAWGQGVNEQFF.

The chain is built from TRBV6-5 and TRBJ2-2; TRBD2 is a possible D gene (6 bases). This CDR3 region has 16 residues. V gave up 1 base and J gave up 4 bases, with 13 bases separating them. From germline, CDR1 is MNHEY and CDR2 SVGAGI. The CDR3 reads CASSYLGGFPTGELFF. CDR3 nucleotides: TGTGCCAGCAGTTACTTGGGGGGATTTCCCACCGGGGAGCTGTTTTTT.

V usage is TRBV29-1 and J usage is TRBJ2-1, with D perhaps given as TRBD1 or TRBD2 (5 bases each). In germline, CDR1 is SQVTM, CDR2 ANQGSEA. The CDR3 runs to 15 residues. Trimming took 5 bases from V and 2 from J, leaving 16 bases between them. The CDR3, as DNA: TGCAGCGTTAAAACCCGGGACGCAACCTACAATGAGCAGTTCTTC. Amino acids: CSVKTRDATYNEQFF.

This chain's CDR3 is CASSRLDTSSYEQYF. CDR3 sequence (DNA): TGTGCCAGCAGCCGGCTAGATACGAGCTCCTACGAGCAGTACTTC. The V gene is TRBV7-8, the J gene TRBJ2-7; D is undetermined. V was clipped by 5 bases and J by 0 bases, with 14 bases between them. Germline values: CDR1 SGHVS, CDR2 FQNEAQ. The CDR3 consists of 15 residues.

The V gene is TRBV29-1, the J gene TRBJ2-3; no reliable D call. CDR1 and CDR2 (germline): SQVTM, ANQGSEA. The CDR3 contains 12 residues. The V end lost 4 bases, the J end lost 4 bases, and 9 bases lay between the germline ends. The CDR3, as DNA: TGCAGCGTTGTTAGTTCCGCAGATACGCAGTATTTT. Encoded protein: CSVVSSADTQYF.

The chain links TRBV10-3 to TRBJ2-1, with 10 bases fitting TRBD2. Per the germline V gene, CDR1 is ENHRY and CDR2 is SYGVKD. After removal of 8 bases from V and 6 bases from J, the junction contained 4 bases not matched to a gene. This CDR3 region has 13 residues. The CDR3 is CAIQTSGFNEQFF. CDR3 nucleotide sequence: TGTGCCATCCAGACTAGCGGGTTCAATGAGCAGTTCTTC.

The CDR3 nucleotides read TGTGCCATCATTACCGAAGCAAACGAGCAGTACTTC. The encoded protein is CAIITEANEQYF. The chain combines TRBV10-3 with TRBJ2-7; D uncertain. CDR3 length equals 12 residues. Trimming left V 7 bases short and J 5 bases short, with 12 bases between. Germline CDR1 reads ENHRY; CDR2 reads SYGVKD.

Written as DNA, the CDR3 is TGTGCCAGCAGCCGAGGACACTATAGCAATCAGCCCCAGCATTTT. This gives the protein CASSRGHYSNQPQHF. The J gene is TRBJ1-5, the V gene TRBV9; D perhaps matches TRBD1 (5 bases). Trimming removed 4 bases from V and 0 bases from J, with 11 bases in between. The CDR3 is 15 residues long. Looked up from germline, CDR1 is SGDLS and CDR2 is YYNGEE.

In DNA, the CDR3 is TGTGCCAGCAGCTATCGGCATGAGCAGTTCTTC. Protein: CASSYRHEQFF. The J gene is TRBJ2-1, the V gene TRBV11-1; D is uncertain. Germline CDR1 SGHAT, CDR2 FQDESV (reference sequence). The CDR3 length is 11 residues. Trimming stripped 4 bases from V and 8 bases from J, with 6 bases between.

CDR3 sequence: CASSSGQEPSNYGYTF. DNA of the CDR3: TGCGCCAGCAGCTCCGGACAGGAACCCTCTAACTATGGCTACACCTTC. The gene calls are TRBV5-1 and TRBJ1-2; 7 bases are a match to TRBD1. Germline-derived CDR1 and CDR2 are SGHRS and YFSETQ. The CDR3 totals 16 residues. V shed 3 bases and J 0 bases; nucleotides not matched to a gene: 8.

This clone appeared a single time. V and J are TRBV7-2 and TRBJ2-2; 8 bases are a match to TRBD1. CDR3 length equals 17 residues. Unmatched junction bases numbered 6, after V lost 3 bases and J lost 0 bases. The germline CDR1 and CDR2 sequences are SGHTA and FQGNSA. In DNA form, the CDR3 reads TGTGCCAGCAGCTTGTCAGGGGGCGCCTCGAACACCGGGGAGCTGTTTTTT. It specifies CASSLSGGASNTGELFF.

V usage is TRBV12-3 or TRBV12-4 and J usage is TRBJ2-7; D gene ambiguous. V lost 3 bases and J 4 bases, leaving 10 bases between the germline ends. The CDR3 totals 13 residues. The CDR3 is CASSFQVLYEQYF. The CDR3 nucleotides are TGTGCCAGCAGTTTTCAGGTCCTATACGAGCAGTACTTC.

By proportion, this clone is medium-sized. This chain joins TRBV7-3 and TRBJ1-1; D is uncertain. This CDR3 comprises 13 residues. Germline assignment: CDR1 SGHTA and CDR2 FQGTGA. Trimming cost V 2 bases and J 1 base, with 5 bases left between them. CDR3 sequence: CASSLEGNTEAFF. The CDR3 bases are TGTGCCAGCAGCTTAGAGGGGAACACTGAAGCTTTCTTT.

This chain uses TRBV30 with TRBJ1-5; maybe TRBD1 (6 bases). Trimming stripped 4 bases from V and 4 bases from J, with 20 bases between. CDR3 size: 16 residues. Germline CDR1 GTSNPN, CDR2 SVGIG (reference sequence). The CDR3 region has the DNA TGTGCCTGGAATCGGGGGGGGGCGGTTCGGAATCAGCCCCAGCATTTT. Its translation is CAWNRGGAVRNQPQHF.

The rearrangement uses TRBV5-1 and TRBJ1-6; D is perhaps TRBD1 (6 bases). Germline V gives CDR1 SGHRS, CDR2 YFSETQ. CDR3 size: 15 residues. With 4 bases removed from V and 8 bases from J, the gap between germline ends came to 16 bases. The CDR3 nucleotides read TGCGCCAGCAGCGTCAGGACAGAACAGGATTCACCCCTCCACTTT. Translating it yields CASSVRTEQDSPLHF.

The V call is TRBV5-6, the J call TRBJ1-5; possibly TRBD1 for D (5 bases). V gave up 4 bases and J gave up 0 bases, with 20 bases separating them. The CDR3 has 18 amino acids. Germline V gives CDR1 SGHDT, CDR2 YYEEEE. DNA for the CDR3: TGTGCCAGCAGCCTCACCGGTACGGGGCAGTATAGCAATCAGCCCCAGCATTTT. Its translation is CASSLTGTGQYSNQPQHF.

The chain couples TRBV28 to TRBJ2-1; D ambiguous. Trimming stripped 4 bases from V and 5 bases from J, with 0 bases between. The CDR3 length is 10 residues. CDR1 MDHEN and CDR2 SYDVKM come from the germline V gene. The DNA for the CDR3 is TGTGCCAGCAGTTACAATGAGCAGTTCTTC. Its translation is CASSYNEQFF.

A word on this clone: Different DNA sequences within this sample yield the same CDR3. The genes are TRBV20-1 and TRBJ1-2; D not resolved. Trimming removed 3 bases from V and 0 bases from J, with 5 bases in between. The CDR3 is made up of 12 amino acids. CDR1 is DFQATT and CDR2 is SNEGSKA in the germline V gene (reference sequence). As DNA, the CDR3 is TGCAGTGCTAGTTCCCCTAACTATGGCTACACCTTC. Protein: CSASSPNYGYTF.

The V and J genes are TRBV24-1 and TRBJ2-1, with 7 nucleotides matching TRBD2. V shed 3 bases and J 4 bases; nucleotides not matched to a gene: 8. This CDR3 spans 16 amino acids. From germline, CDR1 is KGHDR and CDR2 SFDVKD. The CDR3 DNA sequence: TGTGCCACCAGTGATCCGGGGGGAACCTTATACAATGAGCAGTTCTTC. The encoded protein is CATSDPGGTLYNEQFF.

This chain links TRBV7-8 with TRBJ2-7; 9 bases fit TRBD2. The CDR3 loop spans 15 amino acids. The junction had 5 bases not matched to a gene; V was cut back by 0 bases and J by 5 bases. Per germline, CDR1 SGHVS and CDR2 FQNEAQ. CDR3 in amino acids: CASSLASGSSNEQYF. The CDR3 DNA reads TGTGCCAGCAGCTTAGCTAGCGGGAGTAGCAACGAGCAGTACTTC.